One sample yielded the 26 T cell receptor beta chains listed below, sequenced in a study of prognosis after radiotherapy for stage I lung cancer. From genomic DNA, TCR beta CDR3 was amplified by two-round multiplex PCR. Primers targeting each individual TRBV and TRBJ gene were applied in first-round PCR. TCRdb reprocessed the multiplex PCR reads via MiXCR and lists one record per CDR3 protein. This repertoire shows some 15,000 distinct CDR3 sequences, 25% to 30% found once; its top ten account for about an eighth. The source material was PBMCs, sampled before or after stereotactic body radiation therapy (not recorded which). These receptors were obtained from a donor aged 50 or older with non-small cell lung cancer.

By frequency in the sample, this clonotype is medium-sized. V and J are TRBV2 and TRBJ2-7; no definite D call. This CDR3 contains 13 residues. The V gene's germline CDR1 is SNHLY and CDR2 FYNNEI. V lost 7 bases and J lost 0, with 10 bases in between. The DNA of the CDR3 is TGTGCCAGCATTCCACTGAACTCCTACGAGCAGTACTTC. As protein: CASIPLNSYEQYF.

The chain uses TRBV28 and TRBJ2-2; 8 bases are a match to TRBD1. CDR1 is MDHEN, CDR2 SYDVKM, per germline. CDR3 length: 13 residues. J was trimmed by 14 bases and V by 7 bases; bases with no gene match: 12. In DNA form, the CDR3 reads TGTGCCAGCATAAGGACAGGGAACACCGATCTGTTTTTT. Its translation is CASIRTGNTDLFF.

The sample holds many counts of this clonotype. This chain joins TRBV18 and TRBJ1-4; possible D gene TRBD1, 5 bases. CDR1 and CDR2 from the germline V gene are KGHSH and LQKENI. This CDR3 spans 15 amino acids. Trimming removed 0 bases at V and 3 bases at J, with 8 bases between. The CDR3: CASSPPSRANEKLFF. The CDR3 coding sequence is TGTGCCAGCTCACCACCCAGCAGGGCTAATGAAAAACTGTTTTTT.

At least ten counts were recorded for this clonotype. This chain links TRBV7-6 with TRBJ2-7; no clear D. Germline V CDR1 and CDR2: SGHVS, FNYEAQ. This CDR3 has 14 residues. V lost 0 bases and J 5 bases, leaving 11 bases between the germline ends. Here the CDR3 DNA reads TGTGCCAGCAGCTTAGCGTTCGAGAGCAACGAGCAGTACTTC. It specifies CASSLAFESNEQYF.

This clonotype was detected many times. The rearrangement links TRBV3-1 to TRBJ1-4, with D unresolved. V lost 3 bases, J lost 8 bases, and 19 bases lay in between. Germline V lookup: CDR1 LGHDT, CDR2 YNNKEL (reference sequence). CDR3 length equals 16 residues. In nucleotides, the CDR3 is TGTGCCAGCAGCCACTCCTCGGCCTACCGTGGAGAAAAACTGTTTTTT. Encoded protein: CASSHSSAYRGEKLFF.

This clonotype is medium-sized by share. The chain recombines TRBV15 with TRBJ1-5, with no clear D. The CDR3 is made up of 12 amino acids. CDR1 and CDR2 from the germline V gene are LNHNV and YYDKDF (reference sequence). V lost 5 bases to trimming and J lost 4 bases, with 6 bases between them. CDR3 in DNA: TGTGCCACCAGCTCCCGAAATCAGCCCCAGCATTTT. The encoded protein is CATSSRNQPQHF.

The chain's CDR3 is CASSIEGETQYF. The CDR3 coding sequence is TGTGCCAGTAGTATAGAGGGGGAGACCCAGTACTTC. The chain is built from TRBV19 and TRBJ2-5; D remains ambiguous. This CDR3 has 12 amino acids. The V end was cut by 0 bases, the J end by 5 bases, with 4 bases between. CDR1 is LNHDA and CDR2 is SQIVND in the germline V gene (reference sequence).

Concerning this clonotype: A far larger clone differs by one base, so this is likely a read error. The chain uses TRBV2 and TRBJ2-2; TRBD1 matches at 8 bases. CDR3 length equals 14 residues. Per germline, CDR1 SNHLY and CDR2 FYNNEI. CDR3 DNA sequence: TGTGCCAGCATAAGGACAGGGAACACCGGGGAGATGTTTTTT. Its translation is CASIRTGNTGEMFF.

There are many counts of this clonotype. The chain joins TRBV15 to TRBJ1-1, with unresolved D. Germline CDR1 reads LNHNV; CDR2 reads YYDKDF (reference sequence). V was cut by 4 bases and J by 1 base, with 4 bases left in between. There are 12 residues in the CDR3. CDR3 sequence: CATSIQNTEAFF. CDR3 coding DNA: TGTGCCACCAGCATCCAGAACACTGAAGCTTTCTTT.

This clonotype rates as medium-sized (0.01 to 0.1%). J is TRBJ2-1 and V is TRBV28; 7 bases match TRBD2. CDR3 length equals 18 residues. The V and J ends lost 5 bases and 0 bases, in that order; junction bases with no gene match: 13. Germline-derived CDR1 and CDR2 are MDHEN and SYDVKM. The CDR3 bases are TGTGCCAGCAGTCCTAATCCCGGGGGGACCACCTCCTACAATGAGCAGTTCTTC. This translates into CASSPNPGGTTSYNEQFF.

This clonotype has at least ten counts. The chain recombines TRBV14 with TRBJ2-1; weak D call: TRBD2 (6 bases). CDR3 length: 14 residues. CDR1 SGHDN and CDR2 FVKESK come from the germline V gene. V was pared by 4 bases and J by 6 bases, with 13 bases between. The CDR3 DNA reads as TGTGCCAGCAGCCTCCCGGGAGCCTTCAATGAGCAGTTCTTC. This codes for CASSLPGAFNEQFF. Drawing the rest from reference TRBV14 and TRBJ2-1, the complete variable domain is EAGVTQFPSHSVIEKGQTVTLRCDPISGHDNLYWYRRVMGKEIKFLLHFVKESKQDESGMPNNRFLAERTGGTYSTLKVQPAELEDSGVYFCASSLPGAFNEQFFGPGTRLTVL.

This clonotype occurred many times. J is TRBJ2-5 and V is TRBV6-1, with unresolved D. The length of the CDR3 is 13 residues. Germline CDR1 MNHNS, CDR2 SASEGT. V was clipped by 1 base and J by 2 bases, with 5 bases between them. The chain's CDR3 is CASSEGQQETQYF. CDR3 DNA sequence: TGTGCCAGCAGTGAAGGTCAGCAAGAGACCCAGTACTTC.

Notes on this clonotype: A far larger clone differs by one base, so this is likely a read error. The chain carries TRBV2 and TRBJ2-5; D gene ambiguous. The J call may be mistaken, given a closer DNA end match to TRBJ2-1. Germline-derived CDR1 and CDR2 are SNHLY and FYNNEI. The CDR3 length is 13 residues. CDR3 in amino acids: CASRYLDTNEQFF. DNA for the CDR3: TGTGCCAGCAGGTATTTAGACACTAATGAGCAGTTCTTC.

With regard to this clonotype: Sequence at one end of the junction differs from germline and may be a read error. The genes are TRBV6-2 or TRBV6-3 and TRBJ1-2; the D gene is possibly TRBD1 (5 bases). CDR1 is MNHEY, CDR2 SVGEGT, per germline. This CDR3 is built from 12 residues. The CDR3, as DNA: TGTGCCTGCAGTTACTTGGGGGAAGGCCACACCTTC. This codes for CACSYLGEGHTF.

This clonotype was counted at least ten times. CDR3 sequence (DNA): TGTGCCAGCAGCCAAACCGGGGGCAGATACACTGAAGCTTTCTTT. This sequence encodes CASSQTGGRYTEAFF. The V and J genes are TRBV14 and TRBJ1-1; a possible D gene is TRBD1 (6 bases). Deletions cut 2 bases from V and 3 bases from J, with 13 bases between. The germline V gene has CDR1 SGHDN and CDR2 FVKESK. The CDR3 length is 15 residues.

Within the sample, this clonotype is medium-sized. The chain employs TRBV6-5 and TRBJ1-1, with a possible D match to TRBD1 (5 bases). V was cut by 2 bases and J by 0 bases, with 10 bases left in between. Looked up from germline, CDR1 is MNHEY and CDR2 is SVGAGI. This CDR3 is 15 amino acids long. The CDR3 DNA reads as TGTGCCAGCAGTTACGGTCAGGGTATGAACACTGAAGCTTTCTTT. Its translation is CASSYGQGMNTEAFF.

In regard to this clonotype: This may stem from a read error, because a much larger clone lies one nucleotide away. The rearrangement links TRBV10-3 to TRBJ1-4; TRBD1 matches 7 bases. The CDR3 sequence is 12 residues long. Germline CDR1 and CDR2: ENHRY and SYGVKD. For the CDR3, the DNA is TGTGCCATCAGTGACAGGGGGGGAAAACCGTTTTTT. Protein sequence: CAISDRGGKPFF.

This clonotype was detected many times. The rearrangement uses TRBV2 and TRBJ2-5; D not certain. The CDR3 runs to 11 residues. CDR1 and CDR2 from the germline V gene are SNHLY and FYNNEI. V lost 7 bases and J lost 7, with 10 bases in between. CDR3 sequence reads: CASTPSGTQYF. The CDR3 DNA sequence: TGTGCCAGCACGCCCTCCGGGACCCAGTACTTC.

Judged by abundance, this clonotype is medium-sized. The chain has TRBV28 and TRBJ2-7; 7 bases are a match to TRBD1. With 7 bases clipped from V and 0 bases from J, the junction kept 9 bases outside the gene matches. Germline V gene lookup returns CDR1 MDHEN and CDR2 SYDVKM. The CDR3 totals 15 residues. This chain's CDR3 is CASINMDRSSYEQYF. The CDR3 DNA follows: TGTGCCAGCATCAATATGGACAGGAGCTCCTACGAGCAGTACTTC.

In the case of this clonotype: A far more abundant clone sits one base away, making this likely a read error. The chain couples TRBV4-2 to TRBJ2-5; a weak D match, TRBD1 (6 bases). TRBJ2-7 matches the DNA end more closely, so the J call is doubtful. CDR1 is LGHNA and CDR2 is YNFKEQ in the germline V gene. The CDR3 spans 14 residues. CDR3 bases: TGTGCCAGCACCCAATCACAGGGCACCTACGAGCAGTACTTC. It specifies CASTQSQGTYEQYF.

This clonotype appeared many times. The CDR3: CASNWDRMQPQHF. CDR3 in DNA: TGTGCCAGTAATTGGGACAGGATGCAGCCCCAGCATTTT. The chain links TRBV19 to TRBJ1-5, with 8 bases lining up with TRBD1. Germline V gives CDR1 LNHDA, CDR2 SQIVND (reference sequence). With 7 bases clipped from V and 7 bases from J, the junction kept 6 bases outside the gene matches. The CDR3 runs 13 residues. The variable domain in full, completed from reference TRBV19 and TRBJ1-5, reads DGGITQSPKYLFRKEGQNVTLSCEQNLNHDAMYWYRQDPGQGLRLIYYSQIVNDFQKGDIAEGYSVSREKKESFPLTVTSAQKNPTAFYLCASNWDRMQPQHFGDGTRLSIL.

This clonotype is medium-sized in the sample. This chain connects TRBV5-1 to TRBJ2-1, with TRBD1 matching 8 bases. Germline CDR1 and CDR2: SGHRS and YFSETQ. Trimming took 4 bases from V and 4 from J; bases not matched to a gene: 4. This CDR3 region has 14 residues. DNA of the CDR3: TGCGCCAGCAGCGCAGGGGGCGAGTACAATGAGCAGTTCTTC. As protein: CASSAGGEYNEQFF.

This clonotype is labeled medium-sized. This chain connects TRBV27 to TRBJ2-6; no firm D call. Germline V gene lookup returns CDR1 MNHEY and CDR2 SMNVEV (reference sequence). The CDR3 runs 16 residues. Trimming shortened V by 3 bases and J by 0 bases, and 9 bases separated the two germline ends. In DNA, the CDR3 is TGTGCCAGCAGTTTCCGACCGGTCTCTGGGGCCAACGTCCTGACTTTC. This encodes CASSFRPVSGANVLTF.

This clonotype was observed many times. The chain uses TRBV2 and TRBJ2-3; 9 bases map to TRBD2. This CDR3 region has 18 residues. V lost 3 bases, J lost 5 bases, and 15 bases stayed unmatched. Germline V gene sequence: CDR1 SNHLY, CDR2 FYNNEI. CDR3 sequence reads: CASSDLLAGPKVRDTQYF. The CDR3 nucleotides read TGTGCCAGCAGTGATCTGCTAGCGGGGCCGAAGGTTAGAGATACGCAGTATTTT.

This clonotype was counted once. The junction departs from the called germline gene at one end, perhaps through a read error. V and J are TRBV28 and TRBJ1-4, with D unresolved. There are 12 residues in the CDR3. Germline-derived CDR1 and CDR2 are MDHEN and SYDVKM. CDR3 nucleotide sequence: TGTGCCAGCAGTTCCCAAAGAGAAAAAATGTTTTTT. It encodes CASSSQREKMFF. Variable domain in full (rest from reference TRBV28 and TRBJ1-4): DVKVTQSSRYLVKRTGEKVFLECVQDMDHENMFWYRQDPGLGLRLIYFSYDVKMKEKGDIPEGYSVSREKKERFSLILESASTNQTSMYLCASSSQREKMFFGSGTQLSVL.

This clonotype was counted ten times or more. The chain carries TRBV25-1 and TRBJ2-2, with unresolved D. Germline loops: CDR1 MGHDK, CDR2 SYGVNS. The CDR3 extends over 12 amino acids. The V and J ends lost 6 bases and 6 bases respectively, with 8 bases between them. The CDR3 loop is CASSPRAGELFF. The CDR3 DNA is TGTGCCAGCAGCCCGAGAGCCGGGGAGCTGTTTTTT. Supplemented by reference TRBV25-1 and TRBJ2-2, the full variable domain reads EADIYQTPRYLVIGTGKKITLECSQTMGHDKMYWYQQDPGMELHLIHYSYGVNSTEKGDLSSESTVSRIRTEHFPLTLESARPSHTSQYLCASSPRAGELFFGEGSRLTVL.